Listed below are T cell receptor beta chains from one sample, sequenced in a study of human T cells and chemical hapten exposure. One entry per CDR3 protein results from TCRdb running MiXCR on the RACE reads. The sample holds 80,000 to 100,000 distinct CDR3 sequences, 8% to 13% seen once. The specimen comprised whole blood, sampled in connection with sensitization to the hapten diphenylcyclopropenone (DPC). The receptors were gathered from a woman between 45 and 65 years old with alopecia areata. Some clones in this sample may be carry-over from other donors' samples. The CDR3 runs from the conserved cysteine through the conserved F or W. Fields, in order: clone size, V gene, J gene, D gene, CDR3 DNA, CDR3 protein. A D gene is named only where the DNA matches it firmly. Some rows have no size entry. The others give once, few or many, or a class for an expanded clone.

few	TRBV27	TRBJ2-1	TRBD2	TGTGCCAGCAGTTTTGTCGGGAGGGCCACCTACAATGAGCAGTTCTTC	CASSFVGRATYNEQFF
-	TRBV9	TRBJ2-7	TRBD2	TGTGCCAGCAGCGTAGCTGGGACTAGCATCTACGAGCAGTACTTC	CASSVAGTSIYEQYF
-	TRBV5-6	TRBJ1-2	-	TGTGCCAGCAGCTTGGCAAGGGACGGCGGCTATGGCTACACCTTC	CASSLARDGGYGYTF
-	TRBV3-1	TRBJ2-1	TRBD2	TGTGCCAGCAGCCAAGATCTGCTAGCGGGGGCCTACAATGAGCAGTTCTTC	CASSQDLLAGAYNEQFF
many	TRBV18	TRBJ2-7	TRBD2	TGTGCCAGCTCCCCAAGGGTGCGGGAGGGCGCCTCGGCCGAGCAGTACTTC	CASSPRVREGASAEQYF
-	TRBV7-2	TRBJ2-1	TRBD2	TGTGCCAGCAGCCCGGCGGTGGCGGGAGCACGTGAGCAGTTCTTC	CASSPAVAGAREQFF
many	TRBV7-9	TRBJ1-2	-	TGTGCCAGCAGCGCCCACAGCGGTATCTCCTATGGCTACACCTTC	CASSAHSGISYGYTF
-	TRBV5-1	TRBJ2-1	-	TGCGCCAGCAGCCGACTCCCCAGTGGAGCGGGCGGCTACAATGAGCAGTTCTTC	CASSRLPSGAGGYNEQFF
-	TRBV20-1	TRBJ1-6	-	TGCAGTGCGCTGGACAGCAATTCACCCCTCCACTTT	CSALDSNSPLHF
many	TRBV7-9	TRBJ2-2	TRBD1	TGTGCCACACCGACTGCCCTGACAGGGGGTGACGGGGAGCTGTTTTTT	CATPTALTGGDGELFF
-	TRBV5-6	TRBJ2-3	TRBD2	TGTGCCAGCAGCGAGAATAGCGGGAGTAGAACAGATACGCAGTATTTT	CASSENSGSRTDTQYF
few	TRBV7-2	TRBJ1-1	-	TGTGCCAGCAGCCCGTGGGGACGGGAAGCTTTCTTT	CASSPWGREAFF
-	TRBV5-1	TRBJ2-7	-	TGCGCCAGCAGCCCTGCCGAGGGAGTCGAGCAGTACTTC	CASSPAEGVEQYF
many	TRBV5-1	TRBJ1-1	-	TGCGCCAGCAGCCCCCTAGAGGGCAACACTGAAGCTTTCTTT	CASSPLEGNTEAFF
many	TRBV14	TRBJ1-1	-	TGTGCCAGCAGCCAAGAAGTACAGAACACTGAAGCTTTCTTT	CASSQEVQNTEAFF
many	TRBV18	TRBJ1-2	-	TGTGCCAGCTCACCAGCGTACAGCTTCCGGGAAACCACTGGCTACACCTTC	CASSPAYSFRETTGYTF
-	TRBV9	TRBJ1-1	TRBD1	TGTGCCAGCAGCGTAGCCCCCCCGGGACAGGGAGGAACTGAAGCTTTCTTT	CASSVAPPGQGGTEAFF
-	TRBV29-1	TRBJ2-2	-	TGCAGCGTTGCGAGACAGAGCACCGGGGAGCTGTTTTTT	CSVARQSTGELFF
many	TRBV20-1	TRBJ1-1	-	TGCAGTGCTAGATGGGCAGGCGGATTGAACACTGAAGCTTTCTTT	CSARWAGGLNTEAFF
many	TRBV7-9	TRBJ2-5	-	TGTGCCAGCCACCGACAAGAGACCCAGTACTTC	CASHRQETQYF
few	TRBV7-9	TRBJ2-1	TRBD2	TGTGCCAGCAGCTTAGGAAGCGGGAACAATGAGCAGTTCTTC	CASSLGSGNNEQFF
many	TRBV12-3/TRBV12-4	TRBJ1-5	-	TGTGCCAGCAGTTTAAAGGAAAATCAGCCCCAGCATTTT	CASSLKENQPQHF